The 6 T cell receptor beta chains below all came from one sample that was sequenced in a study of blood T cell repertoires in COVID-19. Repertoires were generated with immunoSEQ multiplex PCR, while TCRdb's copy carries only in-frame clones and drops some. The table has about 170,000 clones, roughly 84% seen once; the top ten hold 5.5% to 8.5%. The sequenced material came from PBMCs or T cells enriched from blood (not recorded which). All receptors derive from a woman aged 50 to 65 who had recovered from COVID-19.

The rearrangement joins TRBV28 to TRBJ1-6; 8 nucleotides line up with TRBD1. The junction had 3 bases not matched to a gene; V was cut back by 4 bases and J by 7 bases. Germline V gene sequence: CDR1 MDHEN, CDR2 SYDVKM. The CDR3 contains 14 residues. DNA of the CDR3: TGTGCCAGCAGTTCGCGGACAGGGAATTCACCCCTCCACTTT. As protein: CASSSRTGNSPLHF.

The rearrangement uses TRBV2 and TRBJ1-2; weak D call: TRBD1 (6 bases). Germline V gene sequence: CDR1 SNHLY, CDR2 FYNNEI. V lost 5 bases to trimming and J lost 6 bases, with 13 bases between them. CDR3 length equals 13 residues. The CDR3, as DNA: TGTGCCAGCAGTAAATCCGGGACACATGGCTACACCTTC. Amino acid sequence: CASSKSGTHGYTF.

This clone was observed a single time. The chain employs TRBV19 and TRBJ2-1, with a tentative D call TRBD1 (6 bases). V lost 2 bases and J 6 bases, leaving 8 bases between the germline ends. The CDR3 covers 13 residues. The V gene's germline CDR1 is LNHDA and CDR2 SQIVND (reference sequence). CDR3 loop: CASSISGVNEQFF. The CDR3 region has the DNA TGTGCCAGTAGTATATCAGGGGTCAATGAGCAGTTCTTC.

The chain has TRBV24-1 and TRBJ1-1, with 8 nucleotides matching TRBD1. V lost 10 bases to trimming and J lost 1 base; unmatched junction nucleotides: 4. The CDR3 runs 13 residues. In germline, CDR1 is KGHDR, CDR2 SFDVKD. This CDR3 reads CATRQGPNTEAFF. The DNA of the CDR3 is TGTGCCACTCGACAGGGGCCGAACACTGAAGCTTTCTTT.

The table lists this clone with a few counts. CDR3 bases: TGTGCCAGCCGGGACAGTCTAAGGGGGACTGAAGCTTTCTTT. Translated: CASRDSLRGTEAFF. This chain uses TRBV6-4 with TRBJ1-1; 7 bases match TRBD1. Trimming took 8 bases from V and 5 from J; bases not matched to a gene: 11. In germline, CDR1 is MRHNA, CDR2 SNTAGT. The CDR3 consists of 14 residues.

The V call is TRBV5-1, the J call TRBJ2-3; the D is unclear. This CDR3 contains 14 residues. Trimming stripped 4 bases from V and 2 bases from J, with 11 bases between. The germline V gene encodes CDR1 SGHRS and CDR2 YFSETQ. This CDR3 reads CASSPPSVTDTQYF. CDR3 in DNA: TGCGCCAGCAGCCCACCTTCGGTCACAGATACGCAGTATTTT.